These 13 T cell receptor beta chains were all obtained from the same sample, sequenced in a study of blood T cell repertoires in COVID-19. The data were produced by immunoSEQ multiplex PCR, yet TCRdb's version contains in-frame clones alone and is incomplete. The table has some 200,000 clones, under 90% seen once. The sequencing input was peripheral blood. The receptors here all came from a woman of 80 years or more with COVID-19, enrolled during active disease.

The chain uses TRBV2 and TRBJ2-1; no clear D. Germline-derived CDR1 and CDR2 are SNHLY and FYNNEI. V was trimmed by 7 bases and J by 7 bases, leaving 8 bases between them. The CDR3 extends over 11 amino acids. As DNA, the CDR3 is TGTGCCAGCACCCTAATGAATGAGCAGTTCTTC. It is translated as CASTLMNEQFF.

In nucleotides, the CDR3 is TGTGCCAGCAGTCCCGGACAGGGGAAGAATGAGCAGTTCTTC. Residues: CASSPGQGKNEQFF. The rearrangement links TRBV6-5 to TRBJ2-1; 9 nucleotides line up with TRBD1. CDR3 length equals 14 residues. In germline, CDR1 is MNHEY, CDR2 SVGAGI. V shed 5 bases, J shed 7 bases, and the junction held 6 bases outside the gene matches.

This chain links TRBV28 with TRBJ1-2; maybe TRBD1 (5 bases). V was clipped by 5 bases and J by 11 bases, with 15 bases between them. Per the germline V gene, CDR1 is MDHEN and CDR2 is SYDVKM. The CDR3 spans 12 residues. CDR3 in DNA: TGTGCCAGCAGTGATTACGGACAACAATACACCTTC. Its protein product is CASSDYGQQYTF.

This chain connects TRBV5-6 to TRBJ1-4, with 8 bases aligning to TRBD1. The J segment lost 8 bases and the V segment lost 3 bases, leaving 12 bases of the junction unmatched. CDR1 is SGHDT, CDR2 YYEEEE, per germline. The length of the CDR3 is 16 residues. CDR3 nucleotide sequence: TGTGCCAGCAGCTACGACTCCAGGGGGCGCGGGGAAAAACTGTTTTTT. Protein: CASSYDSRGRGEKLFF. Filled out from reference TRBV5-6 and TRBJ1-4, the complete variable domain reads DAGVTQSPTHLIKTRGQQVTLRCSPKSGHDTVSWYQQALGQGPQFIFQYYEEEERQRGNFPDRFSGHQFPNYSSELNVNALLLGDSALYLCASSYDSRGRGEKLFFGSGTQLSVL.

In its sample, this clone was seen once. The rearrangement uses TRBV11-1 and TRBJ2-5; 8 nucleotides match TRBD1. The ends lost 4 bases at V and 4 bases at J; junction bases unmatched: 2. Germline V gene sequence: CDR1 SGHAT, CDR2 FQDESV (reference sequence). This CDR3 has 13 amino acids. CDR3 coding DNA: TGTGCCAGCAGCTGGACAGGGAGAGAGACCCAGTACTTC. Translating gives CASSWTGRETQYF.

The V and J genes are TRBV12-1 and TRBJ2-3; the table's D gene call, TRBD2, was not cross checked with the DNA. TRBV12-1 is assigned pseudogene status. The CDR3 consists of 19 residues. CDR3 protein: CASSPHPLYPARALDTQYF. CDR3 DNA: TGTGCCAGCAGCCCCCACCCCTTATATCCCGCCAGAGCGTTGGATACGCAGTATTTT.

This sequence joins TRBV5-6 and TRBJ2-7; 10 bases fit TRBD1. The length of the CDR3 is 15 residues. V gave up 4 bases and J gave up 5 bases; unmatched junction bases: 9. Germline V gene lookup returns CDR1 SGHDT and CDR2 YYEEEE. CDR3: CASSPSGTGDHEQYF. The CDR3 DNA reads as TGTGCCAGCAGCCCATCCGGGACAGGGGATCACGAGCAGTACTTC.

The chain links TRBV4-2 to TRBJ2-7, with 8 bases that match TRBD2. Germline CDR1 is LGHNA and CDR2 is YNFKEQ. V lost 5 bases and J lost 2; bases outside the gene matches: 5. The CDR3 is 14 residues long. The CDR3 DNA is TGTGCCAGCAGCGAAGCGGGGGAGACCTACGAGCAGTACTTC. Protein product: CASSEAGETYEQYF.

The CDR3 DNA follows: TGTGCCAGCAGCGCCCGTCCTAAACAGGTTTGGAGCAATTCACCCCTCCACTTT. Amino acids: CASSARPKQVWSNSPLHF. V is TRBV9 and J is TRBJ1-6; D may be TRBD1 (5 bases). Per the germline V gene, CDR1 is SGDLS and CDR2 is YYNGEE. This CDR3 contains 18 residues. The V end lost 3 bases, the J end lost 7 bases, and 23 bases lay between the germline ends.

The J gene is TRBJ2-1, the V gene TRBV18; 8 positions match TRBD2. Germline values: CDR1 KGHSH, CDR2 LQKENI. The CDR3 length is 16 residues. With V trimmed by 1 base and J by 2 bases, 4 bases remained unmatched. CDR3 DNA: TGTGCCAGCTCACCACTGGAAGCGGGGGCCTACAATGAGCAGTTCTTC. Translating it yields CASSPLEAGAYNEQFF.

V and J are TRBV7-9 and TRBJ1-2; possible D gene TRBD1, 5 bases. The CDR3 loop spans 16 amino acids. V was cut by 1 base and J by 2 bases, with 14 bases left in between. The germline V gene encodes CDR1 SEHNR and CDR2 FQNEAQ (reference sequence). CDR3 nucleotide sequence: TGTGCCAGCAGCTTAGGGGGGACTGCAACCAACTATGGCTACACCTTC. It translates to CASSLGGTATNYGYTF.

V usage is TRBV19 and J usage is TRBJ2-1, with TRBD2 identical over 9 bases. Trimming at V came to 1 base and at J to 1 base, leaving 5 bases not matched to a gene. From germline, CDR1 is LNHDA and CDR2 SQIVND (reference sequence). The CDR3 loop spans 17 amino acids. This CDR3 reads CASSIGRLAVSYNEQFF. In nucleotides, the CDR3 is TGTGCCAGTAGTATAGGGAGACTAGCGGTTTCCTACAATGAGCAGTTCTTC.

The chain has TRBV5-6 and TRBJ2-5; D may be TRBD2 (6 bases). This CDR3 spans 14 amino acids. Germline CDR1 is SGHDT and CDR2 is YYEEEE. V lost 0 bases, J lost 4 bases, and 10 bases lay in between. DNA of the CDR3: TGTGCCAGCAGCTTGGCCGCGGGGCGAGAGACCCAGTACTTC. Translated: CASSLAAGRETQYF. The entire variable domain, with the rest obtained from reference TRBV5-6 and TRBJ2-5, is as follows: DAGVTQSPTHLIKTRGQQVTLRCSPKSGHDTVSWYQQALGQGPQFIFQYYEEEERQRGNFPDRFSGHQFPNYSSELNVNALLLGDSALYLCASSLAAGRETQYFGPGTRLLVL.